This T cell receptor (beta chain) came from a study of shared clonotypes between healthy human individuals. Overall study findings and caveats: The represented genetic and exposure-history diversity was limited by the small number of donors.

V lost 6 bases, J lost 5 bases, and 16 bases lay in between. This CDR3 has 15 amino acids. CDR1 and CDR2 (germline): LNHDA, SQIVND (reference sequence). Turning to this clone: The target antigen is unknown.

TCRdb keeps only in-frame clones here, not all; method: immunoSEQ multiplex PCR. Here the sample spans about 510,000 clones, about 80% being singletons. The sample was PBMCs. The chain has TRBV19 and TRBJ1-4; unclear D gene. The receptor was derived from a woman aged 40 to 50 in good health. Some clones in this sample may be carry-over from other donors' samples. The CDR3 coding sequence is TGTGCCAGTAGACCTGAGGACGGTGTCAATGAAAAACTGTTTTTT. Amino acid sequence: CASRPEDGVNEKLFF.